A selection of T cell receptor beta chains follows, all from one sample in a study of identical twins. TCRdb recomputed calls from the 5' RACE reads with MiXCR, one row per CDR3 protein. The repertoire includes approximately 700,000 distinct CDR3 sequences, roughly 6% of them detected once, and around 1.7% sits in the top ten. The sequencing input was naive T cells sorted from blood. These receptors all stem from a man between 18 and 35 years old in good health. CDR3s include the opening cysteine and the closing phenylalanine or tryptophan. D genes are given only for firm matches. Some rows mark clone size as missing; the rest say once, few, many or name a class of expanded clone.

v_gene	abundance	d_gene	j_gene	CDR3aa	CDR3nt
TRBV12-3/TRBV12-4	many	TRBD1	TRBJ2-2	CASREDRGTGELFF	TGTGCCAGCAGGGAGGACAGGGGCACCGGGGAGCTGTTTTTT
TRBV20-1	many	TRBD1	TRBJ1-4	CSARPDRAANEKLFF	TGCAGTGCTAGACCTGACAGGGCTGCTAATGAAAAACTGTTTTTT
TRBV20-1	.	.	TRBJ2-6	CSARQAASGANVLTF	TGCAGTGCCAGACAGGCAGCCTCTGGGGCCAACGTCCTGACTTTC
TRBV20-1	few	.	TRBJ1-6	CSARELASNSPLHF	TGCAGTGCTAGAGAGTTGGCCAGCAATTCACCCCTCCACTTT
TRBV14	few	.	TRBJ2-3	CASSHKHITDTQYF	TGTGCCAGCAGCCATAAACATATCACAGATACGCAGTATTTT
TRBV14	once	.	TRBJ2-7	CASSQEIGGYEQYF	TGTGCCAGCAGCCAAGAGATAGGCGGCTACGAGCAGTACTTC
TRBV11-1	few	TRBD1	TRBJ2-3	CASSYPGQGAQGWADTQYF	TGTGCCAGCAGCTATCCGGGACAGGGGGCTCAAGGTTGGGCAGATACGCAGTATTTT
TRBV7-9	.	.	TRBJ2-7	CASNGGRDQYF	TGTGCCAGCAATGGGGGACGGGACCAGTACTTC
TRBV7-9	many	.	TRBJ1-1	CASRGGAMNTEAFF	TGTGCCAGCAGGGGCGGGGCCATGAACACTGAAGCTTTCTTT
TRBV12-3/TRBV12-4	many	.	TRBJ1-1	CASSLRGGLFTEAFF	TGTGCCAGCAGTTTAAGGGGGGGGTTGTTCACTGAAGCTTTCTTT